These 27 T cell receptor beta chains share one sample of origin, sequenced in a study of T cells in Graves' hyperthyroidism and ophthalmopathy. Amplification of TCR beta CDR3 regions was performed using RNA transcripts as template. The HTBI primer set was used in a first-round RT-PCR of the TCR CDR3. One entry per CDR3 protein, called by TCRdb with MiXCR from the multiplex PCR reads. The sample records fewer than 650,000 distinct CDR3 sequences, 14% being singletons. The sample taken for sequencing was blood. These receptors were collected from a woman between 18 and 29 years old with Graves' ophthalmopathy.

This clonotype was seen ten or more times. The V and J genes are TRBV7-3 and TRBJ1-1, with D hard to call. V was clipped by 6 bases and J by 0 bases, with 8 bases between them. From germline, CDR1 is SGHTA and CDR2 FQGTGA. There are 13 residues in the CDR3. CDR3 residues: CASSSSMNTEAFF. In DNA form, the CDR3 reads TGTGCCAGCAGTTCTTCAATGAACACTGAAGCTTTCTTT. Based on the CDR3 plus reference TRBV7-3 and TRBJ1-1, the full variable domain is GAGVSQTPSNKVTEKGKYVELRCDPISGHTALYWYRQSLGQGPEFLIYFQGTGAADDSGLPNDRFFAVRPEGSVSTLKIQRTERGDSAVYLCASSSSMNTEAFFGQGTRLTVV.

This clonotype was observed at least ten times. V is TRBV20-1 and J is TRBJ2-3; D is perhaps TRBD2 (7 bases). Germline assignment: CDR1 DFQATT and CDR2 SNEGSKA (reference sequence). Trimming took off 6 bases at V and 1 base at J, with 26 bases between the two ends. There are 18 residues in the CDR3. CDR3 sequence: CSAIGGGSGGGGTDTQYF. The CDR3 DNA follows: TGCAGTGCCATCGGGGGCGGGAGCGGAGGGGGTGGCACAGATACGCAGTATTTT.

With respect to this clonotype: At one of its ends the junction is not consistent with the germline gene, which may arise from a read error. This chain uses TRBV6-9 with TRBJ2-3; possible D gene TRBD1, 5 bases. CDR3 length: 12 amino acids. Germline assignment: CDR1 MNHGY and CDR2 SVAAGI. CDR3 residues: CASSFLTGTQYF. CDR3 in DNA: TGTGCCAGCAGTTTTCTCACAGGTACGCAGTATTTT.

This clonotype was seen ten or more times. The chain links TRBV4-2 to TRBJ2-3; the match to TRBD2 covers 7 bases. The CDR3 has 16 residues. Trimming cost V 4 bases and J 2 bases; bases outside gene matches: 9. Germline values: CDR1 LGHNA, CDR2 YNFKEQ. The CDR3 loop is CASSPAVLADTDTQYF. CDR3 in DNA: TGTGCCAGCAGCCCGGCAGTTCTAGCGGACACAGATACGCAGTATTTT.

This clonotype was seen ten or more times. The gene calls are TRBV29-1 and TRBJ2-2; tentatively, D is TRBD1 (5 bases). Trimming removed 3 bases from V and 3 bases from J, with 11 bases in between. The CDR3 spans 14 residues. CDR1 is SQVTM and CDR2 is ANQGSEA in the germline V gene. The chain's CDR3 is CSVDLQGDTGELFF. In DNA form, the CDR3 reads TGCAGCGTTGATTTGCAGGGTGACACCGGGGAGCTGTTTTTT.

This clonotype was counted ten times or more. This chain connects TRBV6-1 to TRBJ2-7, with D unclear. The CDR3 runs to 14 residues. With 8 bases removed from V and 3 bases from J, the gap between germline ends came to 17 bases. Germline loops: CDR1 MNHNS, CDR2 SASEGT. For the CDR3, the DNA is TGTGCCAGCGCGACTTTTATCTCTAACTACGAGCAGTACTTC. Its translation is CASATFISNYEQYF.

V usage is TRBV6-1 and J usage is TRBJ1-4, with D uncertain. Looked up from germline, CDR1 is MNHNS and CDR2 is SASEGT. The V gene lost 4 bases and the J gene lost 4 bases, with 16 bases spanning the gap. This CDR3 is built from 16 residues. CDR3 nucleotides: TGTGCCAGCAGTGGGCGGCGTGACCGATTTAATGAAAAACTGTTTTTT. This encodes CASSGRRDRFNEKLFF.

This clonotype was seen repeatedly, ten times or more. The chain joins TRBV28 to TRBJ1-5; D is unclear. Germline CDR1 is MDHEN and CDR2 is SYDVKM. Trimming pared 5 bases from V and 4 bases from J, leaving 12 bases between. This CDR3 contains 14 residues. The CDR3 loop reads CASSPLSGNQPQHF. The DNA for the CDR3 is TGTGCCAGCAGTCCCCTCTCGGGGAATCAGCCCCAGCATTTT.

There are many counts of this clonotype. V gene TRBV11-2 combines with J gene TRBJ2-5, with TRBD1 matching 7 bases. The V and J ends lost 6 bases and 5 bases, in that order; junction bases with no gene match: 15. CDR1 and CDR2 (germline): SGHAT, FQNNGV. The CDR3 spans 16 residues. The CDR3 DNA reads TGTGCCAGCAGTCCCTTCTTTGAGACAGGGTCGGAGACCCAGTACTTC. It codes for CASSPFFETGSETQYF.

At least ten counts were recorded for this clonotype. This chain connects TRBV11-1 to TRBJ1-1, with D unresolved. The CDR3 runs 14 residues. Trimming shortened V by 5 bases and J by 0 bases, and 10 bases separated the two germline ends. Germline V CDR1 and CDR2: SGHAT, FQDESV (reference sequence). Here the CDR3 DNA reads TGTGCCAGCAGCCCTTTCGACCTGAACACTGAAGCTTTCTTT. Translation: CASSPFDLNTEAFF.

This clonotype was seen many times. The rearrangement joins TRBV27 to TRBJ2-1; D is perhaps TRBD2 (6 bases). With 6 bases removed from V and 7 bases from J, the gap between germline ends came to 13 bases. CDR1 and CDR2 from the germline V gene are MNHEY and SMNVEV (reference sequence). This CDR3 spans 13 amino acids. Here the CDR3 reads CASRPGGPNEQFF. DNA of the CDR3: TGTGCCAGCAGACCTGGAGGGCCGAATGAGCAGTTCTTC.

In this sample, this clonotype turned up many times. The chain employs TRBV28 and TRBJ2-2; D is undetermined. The V and J ends lost 7 bases and 0 bases respectively, with 9 bases between them. CDR1 is MDHEN, CDR2 SYDVKM, per germline. This CDR3 contains 14 residues. CDR3 amino acids: CASTGRSNTGELFF. The CDR3 coding sequence is TGTGCCAGCACCGGGCGGTCGAACACCGGGGAGCTGTTTTTT.

In its sample, this clonotype was seen many times. The rearrangement uses TRBV12-3 or TRBV12-4 and TRBJ1-1; D is uncertain. This CDR3 comprises 15 residues. V lost 2 bases, J lost 4 bases, and 14 bases lay in between. CDR3 sequence reads: CASSLRVGSPTEAFF. CDR3 DNA sequence: TGTGCCAGCAGTTTAAGGGTGGGATCTCCCACTGAAGCTTTCTTT.

This clonotype was seen at least ten times. The chain is built from TRBV3-1 and TRBJ1-2; 8 bases align to TRBD1. V lost 2 bases to trimming and J lost 4 bases; unmatched junction nucleotides: 9. Germline V gene lookup returns CDR1 LGHDT and CDR2 YNNKEL (reference sequence). This CDR3 contains 16 residues. The CDR3 here is CASSQPGQETFYGYTF. In DNA form, the CDR3 reads TGTGCCAGCAGCCAACCGGGACAGGAAACTTTCTATGGCTACACCTTC.

This clonotype was seen ten or more times. CDR3 in amino acids: CASRHRDRDMNEQFF. CDR3 nucleotide sequence: TGTGCCAGCAGGCACCGGGACAGGGATATGAATGAGCAGTTCTTC. The chain employs TRBV2 and TRBJ2-1; 9 bases fit TRBD1. J was trimmed by 7 bases and V by 6 bases; bases with no gene match: 10. CDR3 length equals 15 residues. CDR1 is SNHLY, CDR2 FYNNEI, per germline.

This clonotype occurred many times. V gene TRBV12-3 or TRBV12-4 combines with J gene TRBJ2-3, with 8 nucleotides matching TRBD2. The CDR3 totals 14 residues. J gave up 5 bases and V 8 bases, and 9 bases lay outside the gene matches. The CDR3 protein is CASYFGGAVDTQYF. CDR3 coding DNA: TGTGCCAGCTACTTCGGGGGGGCGGTAGATACGCAGTATTTT.

This clonotype was counted many times. The chain carries TRBV6-1 and TRBJ2-7, with 7 nucleotides matching TRBD1. The germline CDR1 and CDR2 sequences are MNHNS and SASEGT. CDR3 length: 13 residues. The ends lost 5 bases at V and 4 bases at J; junction bases unmatched: 5. The CDR3 DNA reads as TGTGCCAGCAGTTTAGGGGGCAATTACGAGCAGTACTTC. As protein: CASSLGGNYEQYF.

This clonotype occurred many times. CDR3 amino acids: CSAPRRDPGDNEQFF. The CDR3 nucleotides read TGCAGTGCTCCGAGGCGGGACCCAGGGGACAATGAGCAGTTCTTC. The chain couples TRBV20-1 to TRBJ2-1; D possibly uses TRBD1 or TRBD2 (6 bases each). The V end lost 5 bases, the J end lost 5 bases, and 19 bases lay between the germline ends. The CDR3 has 15 amino acids. The V gene's germline CDR1 is DFQATT and CDR2 SNEGSKA (reference sequence).

This clonotype was picked up many times. V is TRBV12-3 or TRBV12-4 and J is TRBJ2-7; the D is unclear. The CDR3 length is 14 residues. Trimming shortened V by 1 base and J by 3 bases, and 10 bases separated the two germline ends. Here the CDR3 DNA reads TGTGCCAGCAGTTTAGGCAGGTGGAACTACGAGCAGTACTTC. Its translation is CASSLGRWNYEQYF.

This clonotype turned up a few times. This chain links TRBV7-8 with TRBJ2-7; the match to TRBD1 covers 7 bases. Germline CDR1 is SGHVS and CDR2 is FQNEAQ. V was clipped by 0 bases and J by 5 bases; unmatched bases: 10. This CDR3 comprises 16 residues. The CDR3 bases are TGTGCCAGCAGCTTAGCCCTGGGACAGCCAGGGGACGAGCAGTACTTC. Translating it yields CASSLALGQPGDEQYF.

This clonotype was seen at least ten times. This chain joins TRBV6-1 and TRBJ2-1; no clear D gene. The CDR3 is 14 residues long. Germline values: CDR1 MNHNS, CDR2 SASEGT. Trimming cost V 0 bases and J 7 bases, with 10 bases left between them. In nucleotides, the CDR3 is TGTGCCAGCAGTGAAGCTTCGGCCGGGAATGAGCAGTTCTTC. It codes for CASSEASAGNEQFF.

This clonotype showed up just a few times. The chain links TRBV30 to TRBJ1-3; D unclear. Trimming removed 6 bases at V and 3 bases at J, with 12 bases between. From germline, CDR1 is GTSNPN and CDR2 SVGIG (reference sequence). The CDR3 length is 13 residues. Written as DNA, the CDR3 is TGTGCCTGCCAGGTGGTAGGTGGAAACACCATATATTTT. Translating it yields CACQVVGGNTIYF.

This clonotype was found many times. The chain is built from TRBV30 and TRBJ2-3, with TRBD2 matching 13 bases. This CDR3 comprises 15 residues. CDR1 is GTSNPN and CDR2 is SVGIG in the germline V gene (reference sequence). The CDR3 spells CAYTSGRASTDTQYF. CDR3 DNA: TGTGCATACACTAGCGGGAGGGCAAGCACAGATACGCAGTATTTT.

At least ten counts were recorded for this clonotype. The chain couples TRBV11-2 to TRBJ1-2; possible D gene TRBD1, 5 bases. The CDR3 is 14 residues long. Between the trimmed V and J ends, which lost 3 bases and 3 bases, there was a span of 11 bases. Germline V lookup: CDR1 SGHAT, CDR2 FQNNGV. CDR3 DNA sequence: TGTGCCAGCAGCTTGACCAGGGAGGACTATGGCTACACCTTC. Translated: CASSLTREDYGYTF.

Turning to this clonotype: This may be a read error, as it is one base from a much larger clone. The chain employs TRBV12-3 or TRBV12-4 and TRBJ1-4; D unclear. The CDR3 contains 16 residues. The CDR3 loop is CAGSLEAAATNEKLFF. The CDR3 DNA is TGTGCCGGCAGTTTAGAGGCAGCCGCAACTAATGAAAAACTGTTTTTT.

This clonotype was seen many times. The chain uses TRBV7-9 and TRBJ2-1; no firm D call. V dropped 5 bases and J dropped 6 bases, with 17 bases sitting between them. The CDR3 is made up of 15 amino acids. Germline V lookup: CDR1 SEHNR, CDR2 FQNEAQ (reference sequence). DNA of the CDR3: TGTGCCAGCAGCCGCGGATGGACCTCCCTCAATGAGCAGTTCTTC. Protein: CASSRGWTSLNEQFF.

This clonotype occurred many times. The chain combines TRBV24-1 with TRBJ2-2; tentatively, D is TRBD1 (6 bases). V lost 3 bases and J 7 bases, leaving 11 bases between the germline ends. The CDR3 has 14 amino acids. Germline V gives CDR1 KGHDR, CDR2 SFDVKD. The CDR3 loop reads CATSDQGSIGELFF. The CDR3 coding sequence is TGTGCCACCAGTGATCAGGGGTCGATCGGGGAGCTGTTTTTT.